A selection of T cell receptor beta chains follows, all from one sample in a study of blood T cell repertoires in COVID-19. The method was immunoSEQ multiplex PCR; TCRdb's version includes in-frame clones alone and lacks a portion of them. There are around 98,000 clones in the sample; about 90% occur only once, and 3.5% to 5.5% lies in the top ten. Sample: peripheral blood. Source of these receptors: a man in his 70s with acute or convalescent COVID-19. Both conserved end residues are trimmed from each CDR3. Size tells how often a clone was seen (once, few, many) or the class of an expanded clone, and some rows leave it out.

ASSVNRNTEAF	TRBV2	NA	11	TRBJ1-1
ASSRTSGGIKVDIQY	TRBV6-2/TRBV6-3	NA	15	TRBJ2-4
ASDMGLRGGITGELF	TRBV28	NA	15	TRBJ2-2
ASSHPQGRGAF	TRBV3-1/TRBV3-2	once	11	TRBJ1-1
ASRDPGTRERAF	TRBV6-5	NA	12	TRBJ1-1
ASSRQGTNEKLF	TRBV28	NA	12	TRBJ1-4
ASSTGETYGYT	TRBV6-1	NA	11	TRBJ1-2
ASSPSTGSYGYT	TRBV19	few	12	TRBJ1-2
ASSIVMAKGKTQY	TRBV19	once	13	TRBJ2-5
ASSVGGRTGYEQY	TRBV9	NA	13	TRBJ2-7